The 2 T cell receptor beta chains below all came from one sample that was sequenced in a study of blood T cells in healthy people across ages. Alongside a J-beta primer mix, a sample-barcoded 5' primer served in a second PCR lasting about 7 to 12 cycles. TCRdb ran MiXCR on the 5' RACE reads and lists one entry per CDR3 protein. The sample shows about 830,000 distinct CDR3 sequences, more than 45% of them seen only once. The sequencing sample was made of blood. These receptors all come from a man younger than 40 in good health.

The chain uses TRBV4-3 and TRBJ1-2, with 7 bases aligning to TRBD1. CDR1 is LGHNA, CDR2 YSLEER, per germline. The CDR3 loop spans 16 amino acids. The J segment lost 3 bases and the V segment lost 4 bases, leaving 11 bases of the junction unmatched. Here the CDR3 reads CASSPKAEGAHYGYTF. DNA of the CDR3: TGCGCCAGCAGCCCCAAGGCGGAGGGGGCGCACTATGGCTACACCTTC.

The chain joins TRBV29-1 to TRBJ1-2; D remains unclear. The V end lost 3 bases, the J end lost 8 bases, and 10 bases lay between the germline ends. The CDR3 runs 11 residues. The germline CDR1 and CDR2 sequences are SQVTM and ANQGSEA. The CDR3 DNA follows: TGCAGCGTTGAGAGGGCGGTAGGCTACACCTTC. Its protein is CSVERAVGYTF. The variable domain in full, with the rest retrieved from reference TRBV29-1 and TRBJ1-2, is SAVISQKPSRDICQRGTSLTIQCQVDSQVTMMFWYRQQPGQSLTLIATANQGSEATYESGFVIDKFPISRPNLTFSTLTVSNMSPEDSSIYLCSVERAVGYTFGSGTRLTVV.